This TCR beta chain was sequenced in a study of a mutant IDH1 vaccine in newly diagnosed glioma. Study-wide context: Once 4-6 weeks had passed after radiotherapy alone, vaccination started, or it started with temozolomide cycles. It was at week 35 that visit V12 occurred, and at week 47 that visit V13 did.

This clone is judged medium-sized. The antigen is unknown. Germline CDR1 MNHNS, CDR2 SASEGT. Germline trimming cut 1 base from V and 5 bases from J; bases unmatched to any gene: 4. This CDR3 has 15 amino acids. Libraries were prepared by immunoSEQ multiplex PCR; TCRdb keeps only in-frame clonotypes and omits some of them. The table lists tens of thousands of clones, about nine tenths of them singletons. Time point here: week 47, end of study. A 20-mer mutant IDH1 peptide at 300 ug was injected subcutaneously with topical imiquimod. Scheduled for weeks 1, 3, 5, 7, 11, 15, 19 and 23, eight vaccinations were given to patients.

The rearrangement joins TRBV6-1 to TRBJ1-1, with TRBD1 identical over 10 bases. The receptor comes from a woman aged 40 to 50 with glioma. The specimen was PBMCs, collected from a glioma patient whose treatment included an IDH1 peptide vaccine. CDR3 amino acids: CASSEGQGALTEAFF. DNA of the CDR3: TGTGCCAGCAGTGAAGGACAGGGGGCGCTAACTGAAGCTTTCTTT.